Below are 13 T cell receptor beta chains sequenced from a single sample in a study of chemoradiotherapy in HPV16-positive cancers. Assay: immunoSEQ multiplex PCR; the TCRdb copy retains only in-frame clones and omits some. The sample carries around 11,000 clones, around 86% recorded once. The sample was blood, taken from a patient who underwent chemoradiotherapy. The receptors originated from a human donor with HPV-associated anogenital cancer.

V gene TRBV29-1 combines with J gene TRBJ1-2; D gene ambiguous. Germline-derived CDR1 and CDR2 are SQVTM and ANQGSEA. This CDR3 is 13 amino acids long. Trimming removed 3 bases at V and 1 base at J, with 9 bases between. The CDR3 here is CSVDEADNYGYTF. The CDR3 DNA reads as TGCAGCGTTGACGAAGCAGATAACTATGGCTACACCTTC.

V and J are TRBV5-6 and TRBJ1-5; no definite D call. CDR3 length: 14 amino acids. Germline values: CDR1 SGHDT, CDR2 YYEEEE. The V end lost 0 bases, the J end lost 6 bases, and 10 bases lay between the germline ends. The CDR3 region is CASSLGGVSQPQHF. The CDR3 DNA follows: TGTGCCAGCAGCTTGGGTGGGGTATCTCAGCCCCAGCATTTT.

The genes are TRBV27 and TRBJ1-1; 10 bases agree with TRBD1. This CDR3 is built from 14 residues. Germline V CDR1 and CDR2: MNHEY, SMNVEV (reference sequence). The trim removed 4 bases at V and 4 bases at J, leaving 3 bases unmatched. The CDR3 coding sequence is TGTGCCAGCAGTTCGGGACAGGGGAGCACTGAAGCTTTCTTT. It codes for CASSSGQGSTEAFF.

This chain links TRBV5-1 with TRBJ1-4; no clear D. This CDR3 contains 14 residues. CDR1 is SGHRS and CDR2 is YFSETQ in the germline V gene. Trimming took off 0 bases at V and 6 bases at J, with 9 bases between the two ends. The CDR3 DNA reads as TGCGCCAGCAGCTTGGCCTTAGGAGATGAAAAACTGTTTTTT. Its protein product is CASSLALGDEKLFF. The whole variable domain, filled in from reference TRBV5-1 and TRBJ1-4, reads KAGVTQTPRYLIKTRGQQVTLSCSPISGHRSVSWYQQTPGQGLQFLFEYFSETQRNKGNFPGRFSGRQFSNSRSEMNVSTLELGDSALYLCASSLALGDEKLFFGSGTQLSVL.

The CDR3 region has the DNA TGTGCCAGTAAAAGAGTGGCGGACACCGGGGAGCTGTTTTTT. Translation gives CASKRVADTGELFF. The V call is TRBV19, the J call TRBJ2-2, with no clear D. The CDR3 is 14 amino acids. Looked up from germline, CDR1 is LNHDA and CDR2 is SQIVND (reference sequence). The ends were cut back, 7 bases at V and 3 bases at J, with 12 bases in the middle.

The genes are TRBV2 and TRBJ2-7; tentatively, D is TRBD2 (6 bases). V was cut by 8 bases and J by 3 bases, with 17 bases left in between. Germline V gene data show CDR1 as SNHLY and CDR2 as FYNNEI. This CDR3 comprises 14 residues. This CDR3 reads CASRGTVLGYEQYF. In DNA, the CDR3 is TGTGCCAGCCGGGGGACGGTCCTTGGCTACGAGCAGTACTTC.

For the CDR3, the DNA is TGTGCCAGTAGTACCCAACGGGGGAACACCGGGGAGCTGTTTTTT. Protein sequence: CASSTQRGNTGELFF. The genes are TRBV19 and TRBJ2-2, with D possibly being TRBD2 (5 bases). The CDR3 runs 15 residues. Germline lookup yields CDR1 LNHDA and CDR2 SQIVND (reference sequence). V dropped 4 bases and J dropped 1 base, with 10 bases sitting between them.

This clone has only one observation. The DNA for the CDR3 is TGTGCCAGCAGCTTGGACGCCTTAGACGAGCAGTACTTC. Protein product: CASSLDALDEQYF. The genes are TRBV5-6 and TRBJ2-7; D gene uncertain. Trimming removed 0 bases from V and 5 bases from J, with 9 bases in between. Per the germline V gene, CDR1 is SGHDT and CDR2 is YYEEEE. CDR3 size: 13 residues.

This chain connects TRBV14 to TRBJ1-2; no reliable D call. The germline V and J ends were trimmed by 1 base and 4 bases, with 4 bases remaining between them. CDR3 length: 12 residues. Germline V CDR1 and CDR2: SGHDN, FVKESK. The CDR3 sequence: CASSQASYGYTF. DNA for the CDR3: TGTGCCAGCAGCCAAGCCAGCTATGGCTACACCTTC.

CDR3 DNA: TGTGCCAGCAGTTTCCATCAAACAGGGGGGTCCTACGAGCAGTACTTC. Its translation: CASSFHQTGGSYEQYF. The chain recombines TRBV28 with TRBJ2-7; 8 bases align to TRBD1. CDR1 and CDR2 (germline): MDHEN, SYDVKM. The CDR3 is made up of 16 amino acids. J lost 1 base, V lost 3 bases, and 8 bases had no gene match. Supplemented by reference TRBV28 and TRBJ2-7, the full variable domain reads DVKVTQSSRYLVKRTGEKVFLECVQDMDHENMFWYRQDPGLGLRLIYFSYDVKMKEKGDIPEGYSVSREKKERFSLILESASTNQTSMYLCASSFHQTGGSYEQYFGPGTRLTVT.

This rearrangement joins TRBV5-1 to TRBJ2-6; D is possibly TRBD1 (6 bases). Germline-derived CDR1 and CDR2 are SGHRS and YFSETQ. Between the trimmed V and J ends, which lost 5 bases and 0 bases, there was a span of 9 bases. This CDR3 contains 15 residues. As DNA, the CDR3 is TGCGCCAGCAGTCCACAGGGCTCTGGGGCCAACGTCCTGACTTTC. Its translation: CASSPQGSGANVLTF.

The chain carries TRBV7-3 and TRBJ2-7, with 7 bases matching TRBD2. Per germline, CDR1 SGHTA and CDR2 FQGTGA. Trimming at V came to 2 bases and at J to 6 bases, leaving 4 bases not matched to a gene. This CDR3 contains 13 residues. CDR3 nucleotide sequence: TGTGCCAGCAGCTTAGGGAGCGGGACCGAGCAGTACTTC. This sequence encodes CASSLGSGTEQYF.

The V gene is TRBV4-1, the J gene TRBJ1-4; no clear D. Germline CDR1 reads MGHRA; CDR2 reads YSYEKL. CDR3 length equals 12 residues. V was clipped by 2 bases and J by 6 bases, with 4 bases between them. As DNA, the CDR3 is TGCGCCAGCAGCCAAAACGATGAAAAACTGTTTTTT. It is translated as CASSQNDEKLFF.